The source of this T cell receptor (beta chain) is a study of CD8+CD57+ T cells in acquired aplastic anemia. Study-wide context: DNA recovered from sorted CD4+ and CD8+ cells had a mean of 3.2 ug.

Sequencing involved patients with CD8+CD57+ cell expansion previously shown by flow cytometry. The cohort consisted entirely of patients having severe acquired aplastic anemia. Researchers used genomic DNA as the template to profile TCR beta VDJ and CDR3. In TCRdb, the reads were re-called with MiXCR into one record per CDR3 protein. The sample shows roughly 150,000 distinct CDR3 sequences, roughly half of them seen only once. General observations from the study: Around 29 CD8+ CDR3 sequences were shared between patients and controls.

This clonotype was seen repeatedly, ten times or more. Its antigen is undetermined. Germline assignment: CDR1 DFQATT and CDR2 SNEGSKA (reference sequence). The CDR3 is 16 amino acids. Unmatched junction bases numbered 12, after V lost 6 bases and J lost 4 bases. The specimen was sorted CD4+, CD8+, or CD8+CD57+ T cells (not recorded which) from PBMCs. The sequence was collected from a human donor with aplastic anemia. This sequence joins TRBV20-1 and TRBJ2-1, with 10 positions matching TRBD2. The CDR3 DNA reads TGCAGTGCAACCAGCGGGAGGGGTTTGGGATACAATGAGCAGTTCTTC. This sequence encodes CSATSGRGLGYNEQFF.